This TCR beta chain was sequenced during a study of cytomegalovirus exposure and HLA in healthy donors. Germline V gene sequence: CDR1 LNHDA, CDR2 SQIVND (reference sequence). There are 12 residues in the CDR3. Regarding the study as a whole: Most likely, a cluster of highly shared sequence variants arose as a sequencing artifact.

Of note for this clone: Antigen unknown.

This PCR relied on a set of 60 Vbeta primers and 13 Jbeta primers. Here immunoSEQ multiplex PCR was the method, and the copy in TCRdb shows in-frame clones only, minus some. This sample has 100,000 or so clones, with about 73% found just once. Samples came from healthy bone marrow donors. The sequenced material came from PBMCs. The J gene is TRBJ2-5, the V gene TRBV19, with TRBD1 identical over 7 bases. The DNA end is more similar to TRBJ2-7, so the J call may be wrong. The sequence was collected from a woman between 40 and 50 years old in good health and CMV-seropositive. This CDR3 is CASSPHRGEQYF. The CDR3 DNA is TGTGCCAGTAGCCCCCACAGGGGCGAGCAGTACTTC.